A selection of T cell receptor beta chains follows, all from one sample in a study of blood T cell repertoires in COVID-19. Using immunoSEQ multiplex PCR, the repertoire was profiled, and TCRdb retains in-frame clones only, with some absent. The repertoire has 250,000 to 300,000 clones, approximately 86% of them found once; the top ten carry approximately 1%. Sequences were obtained from PBMCs or T cells enriched from blood (not recorded which). These receptors all stem from a woman under 40 who had recovered from COVID-19. Both conserved end residues are part of each CDR3. D genes are given only for firm matches. Only part of the rows carry a size: once, few, many, or a class if the clone is expanded.

CASSFVAAVTDTQYF	TGTGCCAGCAGTTTCGTGGCGGCGGTGACAGATACGCAGTATTTT	15	TRBV27	TRBJ2-3	NA	NA
CASSSRQNTEAFF	TGTGCCAGCAGCTCCCGACAGAATACTGAAGCTTTCTTT	13	TRBV13	TRBJ1-1	NA	NA
CASSPGQGASGNTIYF	TGTGCTAGCAGCCCTGGACAGGGGGCTTCTGGAAACACCATATATTTT	16	TRBV7-7	TRBJ1-3	TRBD1	NA
CASSHRYSAEEQFF	TGCGCCAGCAGCCACCGCTATTCAGCGGAGGAGCAGTTCTTC	14	TRBV4-1	TRBJ2-1	NA	once
CAISEWSGKETQYF	TGTGCCATCAGTGAGTGGTCCGGGAAAGAGACCCAGTACTTC	14	TRBV10-3	TRBJ2-5	NA	NA
CASRGQFNSPLHF	TGTGCCAGCCGAGGGCAATTTAATTCACCCCTCCACTTT	13	TRBV28	TRBJ1-6	NA	NA
CASSPGQEHGYTF	TGTGCCAGCTCACCTGGACAAGAACATGGCTACACCTTC	13	TRBV18	TRBJ1-2	NA	few
CASSGGQGASPLHF	TGTGCCAGCAGTGGGGGACAGGGGGCTTCACCCCTCCACTTT	14	TRBV28	TRBJ1-6	TRBD1	NA
CASSLASGRTQYF	TGTGCCAGCAGCTTGGCCAGCGGGAGAACCCAGTACTTC	13	TRBV5-6	TRBJ2-5	TRBD2	NA
CAWSEGGLAKTGELFF	TGTGCCTGGAGTGAAGGAGGACTAGCAAAAACCGGGGAGCTGTTTTTT	16	TRBV30	TRBJ2-2	TRBD2	NA
CASSPRDRTYEQYF	TGTGCCAGCAGTCCCCGGGACAGAACCTACGAGCAGTACTTC	14	TRBV6-5	TRBJ2-7	TRBD1	few
CASSQSDRDNEKLFF	TGCGCCAGCAGCCAGTCAGACAGGGATAATGAAAAACTGTTTTTT	15	TRBV4-1	TRBJ1-4	TRBD1	NA
CASSDILWNTEAFF	TGTGCCAGCTCGGACATTCTTTGGAACACTGAAGCTTTCTTT	14	TRBV19	TRBJ1-1	NA	NA
CASSQGIGLAEETQYF	TGCGCCAGCAGCCAAGGTATCGGACTAGCGGAAGAGACCCAGTACTTC	16	TRBV4-1	TRBJ2-5	TRBD2	NA
CASSLQGNQPQHF	TGTGCCAGCAGTTTACAGGGCAATCAGCCCCAGCATTTT	13	TRBV28	TRBJ1-5	NA	NA
CASSQDLHDAGQPQHF	TGCGCCAGCAGCCAAGATCTTCACGACGCGGGTCAGCCCCAGCATTTT	16	TRBV4-1	TRBJ1-5	NA	NA
CASSLRSGGLRNEQFF	TGTGCCAGCAGTTTAAGGTCGGGGGGCTTACGAAATGAGCAGTTCTTC	16	TRBV28	TRBJ2-1	NA	NA
CAWSVAGNYGYTF	TGTGCCTGGAGTGTGGCAGGAAACTATGGCTACACCTTC	13	TRBV30	TRBJ1-2	NA	NA
CASSASGGSEQYF	TGTGCCAGCAGCGCGAGCGGGGGGTCCGAGCAGTACTTC	13	TRBV7-3	TRBJ2-7	TRBD2	NA
CASSARGGLAGSYNEQFF	TGTGCCAGCAGCGCCAGGGGTGGACTAGCGGGGTCCTACAATGAGCAGTTCTTC	18	TRBV7-3	TRBJ2-1	TRBD2	NA
CASSLLAISYNEQFF	TGTGCCAGCAGTTTACTAGCGATATCCTACAATGAGCAGTTCTTC	15	TRBV6-5	TRBJ2-1	TRBD2	once
CAIRRAGTQYF	TGTGCCATCAGGCGGGCAGGTACGCAGTATTTT	11	TRBV10-3	TRBJ2-3	NA	once
CASSPFSITGFDSNQPQHF	TGTGCCAGCAGCCCGTTTTCTATAACAGGCTTTGATAGCAATCAGCCCCAGCATTTT	19	TRBV6-2/TRBV6-3	TRBJ1-5	NA	NA
CASTPQPAGNSPLHF	TGTGCCAGCACCCCCCAGCCAGCGGGTAATTCACCCCTCCACTTT	15	TRBV6-5	TRBJ1-6	NA	NA
CASKGTGTGEQYF	TGCGCCAGCAAAGGGACAGGGACAGGCGAGCAGTACTTC	13	TRBV10-1	TRBJ2-7	TRBD1	NA
CAISESTSSVYEQYF	TGTGCCATCAGTGAGTCGACTAGCTCGGTCTACGAGCAGTACTTC	15	TRBV10-3	TRBJ2-7	TRBD2	NA
CASSFSTTSGRGNEQFF	TGTGCCAGCAGCTTCTCTACGACTAGCGGGAGAGGCAATGAGCAGTTCTTC	17	TRBV7-9	TRBJ2-1	TRBD2	once
CASSDRGQDQPQHF	TGTGCCAGCAGTGACAGGGGGCAGGATCAGCCCCAGCATTTT	14	TRBV28	TRBJ1-5	TRBD1	NA
CSVDWLAETQYF	TGCAGCGTTGACTGGCTAGCGGAGACCCAGTACTTC	12	TRBV29-1	TRBJ2-5	NA	NA
CASSRDPTGPRLYSNQPQHF	TGTGCCAGTAGCCGCGACCCCACAGGGCCCAGACTGTATAGCAATCAGCCCCAGCATTTT	20	TRBV19	TRBJ1-5	NA	NA
CASRWDKAKNIQYF	TGTGCCAGCCGCTGGGACAAAGCCAAAAACATTCAGTACTTC	14	TRBV2	TRBJ2-4	NA	NA